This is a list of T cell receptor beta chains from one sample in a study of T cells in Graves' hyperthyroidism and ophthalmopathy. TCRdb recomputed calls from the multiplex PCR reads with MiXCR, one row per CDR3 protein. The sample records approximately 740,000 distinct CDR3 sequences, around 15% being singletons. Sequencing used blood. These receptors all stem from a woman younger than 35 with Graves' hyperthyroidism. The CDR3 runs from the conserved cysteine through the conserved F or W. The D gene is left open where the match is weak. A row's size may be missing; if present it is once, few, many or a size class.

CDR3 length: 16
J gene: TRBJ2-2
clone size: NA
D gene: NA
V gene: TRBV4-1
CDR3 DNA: TGCGCCAGCAGCTCAAAGGGACTTATGAACACCGGGGAGCTGTTTTTT
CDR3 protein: CASSSKGLMNTGELFF

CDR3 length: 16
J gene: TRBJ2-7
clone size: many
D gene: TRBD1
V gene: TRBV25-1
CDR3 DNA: TGTGCCAGCACCAGCGGGACAGGGGGTTCGTCCTACGAGCAGTACTTC
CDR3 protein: CASTSGTGGSSYEQYF

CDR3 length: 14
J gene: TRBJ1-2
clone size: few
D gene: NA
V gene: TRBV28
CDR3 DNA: TGTGCCAGCAGTTTATCGGCAGCAAACTATGGCTACACCTTC
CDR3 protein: CASSLSAANYGYTF

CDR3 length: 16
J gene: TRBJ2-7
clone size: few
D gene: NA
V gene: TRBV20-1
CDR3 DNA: TGCAGTGCTCTCGGGAAGACGACAGCAAAGCCCTACGAGCAGTACTTC
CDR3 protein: CSALGKTTAKPYEQYF

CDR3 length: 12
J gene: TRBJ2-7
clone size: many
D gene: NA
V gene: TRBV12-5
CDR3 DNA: TGTGCTAGTGGTTCCGGGGGCTCCGAGCAGTACTTC
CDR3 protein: CASGSGGSEQYF

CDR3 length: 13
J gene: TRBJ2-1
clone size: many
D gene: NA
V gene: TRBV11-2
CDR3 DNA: TGTGCCAGCTCCCAGAGTTTTACCAATGAGCAGTTCTTC
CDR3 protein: CASSQSFTNEQFF

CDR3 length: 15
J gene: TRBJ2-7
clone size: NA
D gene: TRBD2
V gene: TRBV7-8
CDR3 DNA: TGTGCCAGCAGCCGTGGACTAGCGGAATCCTACGAGCAGTACTTC
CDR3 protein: CASSRGLAESYEQYF

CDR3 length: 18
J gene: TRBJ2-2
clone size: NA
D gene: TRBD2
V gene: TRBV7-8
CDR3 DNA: TGTGCCAGCAGCTTAGCCACCCTAGCGGTACCTAACACCGGGGAGCTGTTTTTT
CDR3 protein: CASSLATLAVPNTGELFF

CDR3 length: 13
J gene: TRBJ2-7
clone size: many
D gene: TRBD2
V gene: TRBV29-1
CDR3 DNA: TGCAGCGTTGAATGGCTAGCGGGAGGCCTGCAGTACTTC
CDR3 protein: CSVEWLAGGLQYF

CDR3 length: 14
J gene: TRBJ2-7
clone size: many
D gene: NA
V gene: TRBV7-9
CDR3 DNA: TGTGCCAGCAGCGGTTCTGAGGCACCCTACGAGCAGTACTTC
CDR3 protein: CASSGSEAPYEQYF

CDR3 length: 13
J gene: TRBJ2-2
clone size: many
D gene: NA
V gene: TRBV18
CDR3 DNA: TGTGCCAGCTCAACCATCAACACCGGGGAGCTGTTTTTT
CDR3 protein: CASSTINTGELFF

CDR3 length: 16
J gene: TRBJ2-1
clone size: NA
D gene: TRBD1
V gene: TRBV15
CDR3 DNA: TGTGCCACCAGCAGAGATGGCGGCACAGGGGGCGACGAGCAGTTCTTC
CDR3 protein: CATSRDGGTGGDEQFF

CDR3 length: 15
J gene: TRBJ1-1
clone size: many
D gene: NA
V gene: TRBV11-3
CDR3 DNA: TGTGCCAGCAGGTCACAGGGAGGGGTGGACACTGAAGCTTTCTTT
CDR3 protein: CASRSQGGVDTEAFF

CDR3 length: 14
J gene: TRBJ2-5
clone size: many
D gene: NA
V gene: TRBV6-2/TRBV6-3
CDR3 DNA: TGTGCCAGCAGTTCTAAGGGGCGCGGAGAGACCCAGTACTTC
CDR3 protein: CASSSKGRGETQYF

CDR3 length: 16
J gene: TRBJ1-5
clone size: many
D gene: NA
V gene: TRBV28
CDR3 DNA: TGTGCCAGCAGCATCGTCACAGCCTATAGCAATCAGCCCCAGCATTTT
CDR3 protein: CASSIVTAYSNQPQHF

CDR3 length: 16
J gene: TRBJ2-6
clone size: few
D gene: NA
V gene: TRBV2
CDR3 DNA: TGTGCCAGCAGCTGGGACGGGAACTCTGGGGCCAACGTCCTGACTTTC
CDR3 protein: CASSWDGNSGANVLTF

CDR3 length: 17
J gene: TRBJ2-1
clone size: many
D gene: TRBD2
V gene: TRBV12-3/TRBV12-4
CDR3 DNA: TGTGCCAGCAGCCCGGGACTAGCGACCATCTCCTACAATGAGCAGTTCTTC
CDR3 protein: CASSPGLATISYNEQFF

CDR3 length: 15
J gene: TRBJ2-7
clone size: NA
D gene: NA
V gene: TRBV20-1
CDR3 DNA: TGCAGTGCACACAGCCGGCGGGACGGATCCTACGAGCAGTACTTC
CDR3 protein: CSAHSRRDGSYEQYF

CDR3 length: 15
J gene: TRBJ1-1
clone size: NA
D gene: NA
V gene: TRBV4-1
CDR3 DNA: TGCGCCAGCAGCCGACGGGACACGGAAAGATATGAAGCTTTCTTT
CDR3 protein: CASSRRDTERYEAFF

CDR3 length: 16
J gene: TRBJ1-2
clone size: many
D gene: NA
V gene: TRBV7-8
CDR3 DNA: TGTGCCAGCAGTGCCCGGGGGGGCACTACCTCCTATGGCTACACCTTC
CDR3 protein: CASSARGGTTSYGYTF

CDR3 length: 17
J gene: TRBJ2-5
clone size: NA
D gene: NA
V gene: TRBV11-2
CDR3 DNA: TGTGCCAGCAGCTTTTATTCCGGGATCCACCTCGGGGAGACCCAGTACTTC
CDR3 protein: CASSFYSGIHLGETQYF

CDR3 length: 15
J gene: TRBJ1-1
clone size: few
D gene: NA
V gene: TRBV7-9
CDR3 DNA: TGTGCCAGCAGCTTAGCGGGCACTCGGGACACTGAAGCTTTCTTT
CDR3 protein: CASSLAGTRDTEAFF

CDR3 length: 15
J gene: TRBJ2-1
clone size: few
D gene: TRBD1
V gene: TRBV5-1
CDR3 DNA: TGCGCCAGCAGCTCGGAGACAGGGGTCTACAATGAGCAGTTCTTC
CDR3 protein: CASSSETGVYNEQFF

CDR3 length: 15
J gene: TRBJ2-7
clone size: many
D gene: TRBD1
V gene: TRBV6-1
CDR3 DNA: TGTGCCAGCAGCTTAGACAGGGGAAGCTCCTACGAGCAGTACTTC
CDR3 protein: CASSLDRGSSYEQYF